The 10 T cell receptor beta chains below come from one sample, sequenced in a study of OX40 agonist ivuxolimab in advanced cancers. Using immunoSEQ multiplex PCR, the repertoire was profiled, and TCRdb retains in-frame clones only, with some absent. The sample lists tens of thousands of clones; 88% were seen once. The starting material was CD4+ or CD8+ T cells sorted from blood, obtained in a trial of the OX40 agonist ivuxolimab. Every receptor here comes from an adult with an advanced solid tumor such as melanoma, head and neck, liver or kidney cancer.

V is TRBV9 and J is TRBJ2-7; a possible D gene is TRBD1 (6 bases). Trimming cost V 3 bases and J 0 bases, with 10 bases left between them. Germline loops: CDR1 SGDLS, CDR2 YYNGEE. There are 14 residues in the CDR3. The CDR3 region has the DNA TGTGCCAGCAGCGCCGGACAGTACTCCTACGAGCAGTACTTC. Encoded protein: CASSAGQYSYEQYF.

The chain couples TRBV15 to TRBJ1-5; 9 positions agree with TRBD1. The CDR3 spans 15 residues. Germline-derived CDR1 and CDR2 are LNHNV and YYDKDF (reference sequence). V shed 3 bases and J 0 bases; nucleotides not matched to a gene: 0. This chain's CDR3 is CATSRTGGSNQPQHF. CDR3 coding DNA: TGTGCCACCAGCAGGACAGGGGGTAGCAATCAGCCCCAGCATTTT.

The chain recombines TRBV5-6 with TRBJ1-2, with D unresolved. The germline V and J ends were trimmed by 5 bases and 0 bases, with 20 bases remaining between them. The germline V gene has CDR1 SGHDT and CDR2 YYEEEE. CDR3 size: 17 residues. The CDR3 DNA follows: TGTGCCAGCAGAATGAATGAGGGTGGAACGTCTAACTATGGCTACACCTTC. As protein: CASRMNEGGTSNYGYTF. The variable domain in full, completed from reference TRBV5-6 and TRBJ1-2, reads DAGVTQSPTHLIKTRGQQVTLRCSPKSGHDTVSWYQQALGQGPQFIFQYYEEEERQRGNFPDRFSGHQFPNYSSELNVNALLLGDSALYLCASRMNEGGTSNYGYTFGSGTRLTVV.

This chain joins TRBV27 and TRBJ1-6; the match to TRBD1 covers 12 bases. CDR3 length: 16 amino acids. The germline V gene has CDR1 MNHEY and CDR2 SMNVEV (reference sequence). V gave up 3 bases and J gave up 7 bases; unmatched junction bases: 4. The CDR3 DNA reads as TGTGCCAGCAGTTTTAGGGACAGGGGGCAAAATTCACCCCTCCACTTT. It encodes CASSFRDRGQNSPLHF.

The chain employs TRBV6-5 and TRBJ2-4, with D perhaps TRBD1 (6 bases). CDR3 length: 15 amino acids. CDR1 is MNHEY, CDR2 SVGAGI, per germline. V was trimmed by 10 bases and J by 7 bases, leaving 23 bases between them. The CDR3 DNA is TGTGCCACCACGTCAGGGGCAACCGGTGTGAACATTCAGTACTTC. Translating it yields CATTSGATGVNIQYF.

The V call is TRBV15, the J call TRBJ1-6; no definite D call. The CDR3 sequence is 14 residues long. Germline CDR1 reads LNHNV; CDR2 reads YYDKDF (reference sequence). Trimming cost V 4 bases and J 4 bases, with 8 bases left between them. CDR3 protein: CATSTTAYNSPLHF. The CDR3 DNA reads TGTGCCACCAGCACCACAGCTTATAATTCACCCCTCCACTTT.

This chain uses TRBV4-1 with TRBJ2-3, with a weak D call TRBD2 (5 bases). This CDR3 contains 16 residues. The V gene's germline CDR1 is MGHRA and CDR2 YSYEKL. Trimming cost V 4 bases and J 5 bases, with 19 bases left between them. CDR3 loop: CASSPSLGGVGDTQYF. The DNA of the CDR3 is TGCGCCAGCAGCCCCTCGTTAGGAGGTGTGGGAGATACGCAGTATTTT.

The chain carries TRBV28 and TRBJ1-1; D uncertain. V lost 8 bases and J lost 1, with 14 bases in between. Germline loops: CDR1 MDHEN, CDR2 SYDVKM. The CDR3 extends over 14 amino acids. The CDR3 protein is CASADLLPNTEAFF. CDR3 DNA: TGTGCCAGCGCGGACCTTCTACCGAACACTGAAGCTTTCTTT. The whole variable domain, filled in from reference TRBV28 and TRBJ1-1, reads DVKVTQSSRYLVKRTGEKVFLECVQDMDHENMFWYRQDPGLGLRLIYFSYDVKMKEKGDIPEGYSVSREKKERFSLILESASTNQTSMYLCASADLLPNTEAFFGQGTRLTVV.

The J gene is TRBJ1-1, the V gene TRBV6-6, with 7 positions matching TRBD1. Looked up from germline, CDR1 is MNHNY and CDR2 is SVGAGI (reference sequence). Trimming took 7 bases from V and 2 from J; bases not matched to a gene: 7. CDR3 size: 14 residues. The CDR3 nucleotides read TGTGCCAGCACCCTGACAGGGATTAACACTGAAGCTTTCTTT. Translation: CASTLTGINTEAFF.

This chain connects TRBV6-5 to TRBJ2-7; the match to TRBD2 covers 9 bases. Germline CDR1 reads MNHEY; CDR2 reads SVGAGI. Trimming removed 6 bases from V and 0 bases from J; junction bases left unmatched: 6. CDR3 size: 15 residues. The CDR3 loop reads CASSGLAFSSYEQYF. The CDR3 bases are TGTGCCAGCAGCGGACTAGCGTTTAGCTCCTACGAGCAGTACTTC.